Listed below are T cell receptor beta chains from one sample, sequenced in a study of cytomegalovirus exposure and HLA in healthy donors. TCRdb keeps only in-frame clones here, not all; method: immunoSEQ multiplex PCR. The data show about 120,000 clones, 75% seen once. The source material was PBMCs. The receptors derive from a woman between 40 and 50 years old in good health and CMV-seropositive. CDR3s include the opening cysteine and the closing phenylalanine or tryptophan. A D gene is named only where the DNA matches it firmly. Only some rows state a clone size, as once, few, many or a class for expanded clones.

clone_size,d_call,j_call,v_call,cdr3_nt,cdr3_aa
few,NA,TRBJ1-5,TRBV20-1,TGCAGTGCAGCGTTCGATCAGCCCCAGCATTTT,CSAAFDQPQHF
NA,TRBD1,TRBJ1-2,TRBV5-4,TGTGCCAGCAGCTGGATACCCGGGACAGGAACCCCAGGAGGCTACACCTTC,CASSWIPGTGTPGGYTF
few,NA,TRBJ1-4,TRBV9,TGTGCCAGCAGCGTAGGAGGAGGGGTCGGTAATGAAAAACTGTTTTTT,CASSVGGGVGNEKLFF
NA,NA,TRBJ2-3,TRBV5-5,TGTGCCAGCAGCTTGGGCCCCGGGGTCGTCACAGATACGCAGTATTTT,CASSLGPGVVTDTQYF
NA,NA,TRBJ1-3,TRBV7-2,TGTGCCAGCAGCCCAGGACAGATAATGGGCACCATATATTTT,CASSPGQIMGTIYF
NA,NA,TRBJ1-2,TRBV30,TGTGCCTGGAGGCAGGGATTCTATGGCTACACCTTC,CAWRQGFYGYTF
few,TRBD1,TRBJ1-3,TRBV5-4,TGTGCCAGCAGCTCCACCCAGGGACAGGGGGGAAACACCATATATTTT,CASSSTQGQGGNTIYF
NA,TRBD1,TRBJ1-2,TRBV30,TGTGCCTGGCTGACCGACAGGGTCTATGGCTACACCTTC,CAWLTDRVYGYTF
once,TRBD1,TRBJ1-2,TRBV5-6,TGTGCCAGCAGCTTAGGGGGCTGGTCTGGCTACACCTTC,CASSLGGWSGYTF
few,TRBD1,TRBJ2-5,TRBV6-6,TGTGCCAGCAGTTATTCCGGGACAGTACAAGAGACCCAGTACTTC,CASSYSGTVQETQYF
NA,NA,TRBJ1-3,TRBV21-1,TGTGCCAGCAGCATCGAGCGGGGGACTGGAAACACCATATATTTT,CASSIERGTGNTIYF
NA,TRBD1,TRBJ1-5,TRBV28,TGTGCCAGCAGTCCGGGACAGGGTGATCAGCCCCAGCATTTT,CASSPGQGDQPQHF
NA,TRBD2,TRBJ2-7,TRBV7-7,TGTGCCAGCAGCCAGGGGACTAGCGGAACCTACGAGCAGTACTTC,CASSQGTSGTYEQYF
NA,NA,TRBJ2-1,TRBV5-4,TGTGCCAGCGCCGACCCGACAGGGAATAGCGGGGATGTCAATGAGCAGTTCTTC,CASADPTGNSGDVNEQFF
NA,NA,TRBJ1-1,TRBV6-5,TGTGCCAGCAGAGGAGGGAACACTGAAGCTTTCTTT,CASRGGNTEAFF
NA,NA,TRBJ1-2,TRBV7-9,TGTGCCAGCAGGAGATTGGGGGGTAACTATGGCTACACCTTC,CASRRLGGNYGYTF